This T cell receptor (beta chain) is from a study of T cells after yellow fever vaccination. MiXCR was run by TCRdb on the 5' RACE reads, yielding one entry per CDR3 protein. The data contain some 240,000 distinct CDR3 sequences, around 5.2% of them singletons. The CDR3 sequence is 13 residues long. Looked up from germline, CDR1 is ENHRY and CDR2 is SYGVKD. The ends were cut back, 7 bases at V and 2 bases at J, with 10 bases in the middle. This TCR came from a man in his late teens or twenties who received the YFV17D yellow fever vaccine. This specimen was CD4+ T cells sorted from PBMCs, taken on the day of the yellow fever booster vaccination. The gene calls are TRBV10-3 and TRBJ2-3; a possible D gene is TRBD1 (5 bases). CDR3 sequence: CAINQDNTDTQYF. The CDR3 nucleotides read TGTGCCATCAATCAGGACAACACAGATACGCAGTATTTT.